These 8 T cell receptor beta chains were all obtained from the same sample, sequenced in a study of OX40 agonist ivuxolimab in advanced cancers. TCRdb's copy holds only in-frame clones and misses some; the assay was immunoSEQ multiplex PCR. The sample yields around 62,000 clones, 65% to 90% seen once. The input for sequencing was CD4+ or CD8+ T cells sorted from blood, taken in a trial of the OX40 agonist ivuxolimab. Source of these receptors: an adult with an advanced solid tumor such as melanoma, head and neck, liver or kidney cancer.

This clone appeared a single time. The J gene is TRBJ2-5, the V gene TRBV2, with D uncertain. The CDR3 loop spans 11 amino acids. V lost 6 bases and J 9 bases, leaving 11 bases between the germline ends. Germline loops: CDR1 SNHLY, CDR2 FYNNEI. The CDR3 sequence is CASSPYGAQYF. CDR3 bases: TGTGCCAGCAGCCCCTACGGAGCCCAGTACTTC.

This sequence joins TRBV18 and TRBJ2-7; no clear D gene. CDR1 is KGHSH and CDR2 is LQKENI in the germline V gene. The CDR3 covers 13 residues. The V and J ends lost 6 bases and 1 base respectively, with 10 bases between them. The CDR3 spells CASSQDISYEQYF. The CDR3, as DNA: TGTGCCAGCTCTCAAGACATTTCCTACGAGCAGTACTTC. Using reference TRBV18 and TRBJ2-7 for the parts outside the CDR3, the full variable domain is NAGVMQNPRHLVRRRGQEARLRCSPMKGHSHVYWYRQLPEEGLKFMVYLQKENIIDESGMPKERFSAEFPKEGPSILRIQQVVRGDSAAYFCASSQDISYEQYFGPGTRLTVT.

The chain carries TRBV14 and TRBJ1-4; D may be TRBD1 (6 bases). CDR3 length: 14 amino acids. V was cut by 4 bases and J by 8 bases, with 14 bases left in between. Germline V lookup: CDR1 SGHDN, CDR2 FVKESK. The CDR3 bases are TGTGCCAGCAGCCTTAGGGGGGAAAAAGAAAAACTGTTTTTT. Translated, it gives CASSLRGEKEKLFF.

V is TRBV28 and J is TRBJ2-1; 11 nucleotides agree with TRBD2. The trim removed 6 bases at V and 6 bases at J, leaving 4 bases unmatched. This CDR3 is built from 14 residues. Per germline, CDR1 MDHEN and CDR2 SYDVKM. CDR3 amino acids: CASRVLAGVNEQFF. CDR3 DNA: TGTGCCAGCAGAGTACTAGCGGGAGTCAATGAGCAGTTCTTC. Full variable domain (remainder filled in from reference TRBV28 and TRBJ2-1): DVKVTQSSRYLVKRTGEKVFLECVQDMDHENMFWYRQDPGLGLRLIYFSYDVKMKEKGDIPEGYSVSREKKERFSLILESASTNQTSMYLCASRVLAGVNEQFFGPGTRLTVL.

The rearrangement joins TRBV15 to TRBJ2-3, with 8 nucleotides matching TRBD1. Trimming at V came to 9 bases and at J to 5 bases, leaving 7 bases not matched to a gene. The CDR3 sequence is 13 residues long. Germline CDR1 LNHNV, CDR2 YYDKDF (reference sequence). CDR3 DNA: TGTGCCACTTCACAGGGGGTTGAAGATACGCAGTATTTT. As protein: CATSQGVEDTQYF.

The CDR3 DNA reads as TGTGCCAGCAGCTTCAGGGGCCAGACTAATGAAAAACTGTTTTTT. Protein: CASSFRGQTNEKLFF. This chain links TRBV11-2 with TRBJ1-4, with a possible D match to TRBD1 (6 bases). Trimming removed 3 bases at V and 2 bases at J, with 10 bases between. CDR3 length: 15 residues. Germline assignment: CDR1 SGHAT and CDR2 FQNNGV.

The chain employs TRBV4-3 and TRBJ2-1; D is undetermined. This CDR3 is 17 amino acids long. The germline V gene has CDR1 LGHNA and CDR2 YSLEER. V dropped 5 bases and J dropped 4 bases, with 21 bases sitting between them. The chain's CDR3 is CASSAQKTSGSYNEQFF. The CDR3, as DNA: TGCGCCAGCAGCGCGCAAAAGACCTCCGGAAGTTACAATGAGCAGTTCTTC.

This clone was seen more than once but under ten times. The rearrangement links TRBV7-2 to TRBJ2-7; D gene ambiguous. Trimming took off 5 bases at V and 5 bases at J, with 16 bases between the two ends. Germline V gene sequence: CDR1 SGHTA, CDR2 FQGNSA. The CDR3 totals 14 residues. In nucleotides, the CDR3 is TGTGCCAGCAGCCTCGGCCGAGGCCTCAACGAGCAGTACTTC. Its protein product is CASSLGRGLNEQYF. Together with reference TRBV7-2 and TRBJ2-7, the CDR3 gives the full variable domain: GAGVSQSPSNKVTEKGKDVELRCDPISGHTALYWYRQSLGQGLEFLIYFQGNSAPDKSGLPSDRFSAERTGGSVSTLTIQRTQQEDSAVYLCASSLGRGLNEQYFGPGTRLTVT.